This entry lists 3 T cell receptor beta chains sequenced from one sample in a study of blood T cell repertoires in COVID-19 (dated by TCRdb to 2019 to 2021). Libraries were made using the immunoSEQ multiplex PCR assay. TCRdb took this table from immuneACCESS and kept in-frame rearrangements with V and J called. Such tables lack part of the clones; where checked against another copy, unresolved V genes explain under half of the gap, and the rest is unexplained. Recorded for this sample are over 250,000 clones; approximately 89% of them occurred a single time. The biggest ten clones account for about 2.1% of the sample. The sample was peripheral blood. The receptors were gathered from a woman in her forties or fifties with acute or convalescent COVID-19.

This chain joins TRBV7-8 and TRBJ1-1; possible D gene TRBD1, 5 bases. The CDR3 is made up of 14 amino acids. Germline V gene lookup returns CDR1 SGHVS and CDR2 FQNEAQ. The V end was cut by 2 bases, the J end by 2 bases, with 9 bases between. The CDR3 is CASSLSQGNTEAFF. CDR3 nucleotides: TGTGCCAGCAGCTTAAGCCAGGGCAACACTGAAGCTTTCTTT. Supplemented by reference TRBV7-8 and TRBJ1-1, the full variable domain reads GAGVSQSPRYKVAKRGQDVALRCDPISGHVSLFWYQQALGQGPEFLTYFQNEAQLDKSGLPSDRFFAERPEGSVSTLKIQRTQQEDSAVYLCASSLSQGNTEAFFGQGTRLTVV.

This chain connects TRBV18 to TRBJ2-1; 7 bases are a match to TRBD1. Losses at the gene ends were 3 bases for V and 8 bases for J; bases not matched to a gene: 4. Germline assignment: CDR1 KGHSH and CDR2 LQKENI. The CDR3 consists of 13 residues. The CDR3 DNA reads as TGTGCCAGCTCACCTCGACAGGGCTATGAGCAGTTCTTC. Translated: CASSPRQGYEQFF.

The rearrangement links TRBV29-1 to TRBJ2-2; 8 nucleotides match TRBD2. The CDR3 is made up of 14 amino acids. V was clipped by 7 bases and J by 15 bases; unmatched bases: 19. The germline CDR1 and CDR2 sequences are SQVTM and ANQGSEA. CDR3 nucleotides: TGCAGCGAACGAGCGGGGGCCCCCCTAAGGACGTTGTTTTTT. Amino acids: CSERAGAPLRTLFF.